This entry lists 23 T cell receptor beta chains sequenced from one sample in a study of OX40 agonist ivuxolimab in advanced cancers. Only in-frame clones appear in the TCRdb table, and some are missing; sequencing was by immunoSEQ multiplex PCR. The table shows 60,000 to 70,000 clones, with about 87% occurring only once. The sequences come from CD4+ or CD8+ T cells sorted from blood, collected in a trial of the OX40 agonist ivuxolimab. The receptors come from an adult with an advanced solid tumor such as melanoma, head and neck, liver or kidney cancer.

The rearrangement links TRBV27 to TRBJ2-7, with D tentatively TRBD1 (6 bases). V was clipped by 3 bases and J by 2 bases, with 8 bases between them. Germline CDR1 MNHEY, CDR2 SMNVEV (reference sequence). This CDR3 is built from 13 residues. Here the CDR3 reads CASSLDRTYEQYF. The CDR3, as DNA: TGTGCCAGCAGTTTGGACAGAACCTACGAGCAGTACTTC.

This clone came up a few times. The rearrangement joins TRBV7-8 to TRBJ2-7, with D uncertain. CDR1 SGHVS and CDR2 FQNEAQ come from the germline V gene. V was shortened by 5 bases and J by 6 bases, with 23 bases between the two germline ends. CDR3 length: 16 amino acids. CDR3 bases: TGTGCCAGCAGCCCCGTTCGGGTTAGTTTGCGGCGCGAGCAGTACTTC. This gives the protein CASSPVRVSLRREQYF.

The CDR3 DNA reads TGTGCCAGCAGTTTAGCAGGGGCTTTCAATCAGCCCCAGCATTTT. Translating it yields CASSLAGAFNQPQHF. The chain links TRBV27 to TRBJ1-5; tentatively, D is TRBD1 (6 bases). Germline V gene sequence: CDR1 MNHEY, CDR2 SMNVEV (reference sequence). CDR3 length: 15 amino acids. V lost 2 bases to trimming and J lost 3 bases, with 11 bases between them.

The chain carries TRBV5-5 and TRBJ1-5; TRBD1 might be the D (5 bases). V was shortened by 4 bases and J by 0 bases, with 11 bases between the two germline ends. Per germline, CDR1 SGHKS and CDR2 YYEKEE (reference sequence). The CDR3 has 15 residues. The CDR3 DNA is TGTGCCAGCAGCCCGGGACGGTATAGCAATCAGCCCCAGCATTTT. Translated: CASSPGRYSNQPQHF.

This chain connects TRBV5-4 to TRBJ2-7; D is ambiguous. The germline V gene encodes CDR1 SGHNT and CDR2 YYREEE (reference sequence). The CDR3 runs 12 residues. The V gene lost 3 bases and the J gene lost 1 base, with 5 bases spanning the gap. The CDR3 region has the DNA TGTGCCAGCAGCTACTCATCCTACGAGCAGTACTTC. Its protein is CASSYSSYEQYF. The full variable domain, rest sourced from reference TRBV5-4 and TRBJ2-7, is ETGVTQSPTHLIKTRGQQVTLRCSSQSGHNTVSWYQQALGQGPQFIFQYYREEENGRGNFPPRFSGLQFPNYSSELNVNALELDDSALYLCASSYSSYEQYFGPGTRLTVT.

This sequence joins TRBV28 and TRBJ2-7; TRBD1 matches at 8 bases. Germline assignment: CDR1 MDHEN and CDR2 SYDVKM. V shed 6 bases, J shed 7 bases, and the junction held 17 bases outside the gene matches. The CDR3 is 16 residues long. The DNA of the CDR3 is TGTGCCAGCAGCCCAAATACCGGGACCAGGGGGCTAGAGCAGTACTTC. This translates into CASSPNTGTRGLEQYF.

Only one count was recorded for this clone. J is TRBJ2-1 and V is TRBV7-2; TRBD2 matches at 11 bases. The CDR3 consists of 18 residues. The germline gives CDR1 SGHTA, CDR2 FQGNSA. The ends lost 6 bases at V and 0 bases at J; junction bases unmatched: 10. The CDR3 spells CASRAGTSGRSSYNEQFF. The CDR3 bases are TGTGCCAGCAGGGCCGGGACTAGCGGACGTAGCTCCTACAATGAGCAGTTCTTC.

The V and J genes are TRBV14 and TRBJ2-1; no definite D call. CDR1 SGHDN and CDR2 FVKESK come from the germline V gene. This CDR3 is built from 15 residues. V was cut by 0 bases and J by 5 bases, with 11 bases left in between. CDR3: CASSQDLGFDNEQFF. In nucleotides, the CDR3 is TGTGCCAGCAGCCAAGATCTCGGATTTGACAATGAGCAGTTCTTC.

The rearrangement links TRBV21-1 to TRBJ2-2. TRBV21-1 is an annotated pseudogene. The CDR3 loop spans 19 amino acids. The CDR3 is CASSKRERSPGPTRSELFF. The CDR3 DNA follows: TGTGCCAGCAGCAAAAGGGAGAGATCTCCGGGACCAACGAGGTCAGAGCTGTTTTTT.

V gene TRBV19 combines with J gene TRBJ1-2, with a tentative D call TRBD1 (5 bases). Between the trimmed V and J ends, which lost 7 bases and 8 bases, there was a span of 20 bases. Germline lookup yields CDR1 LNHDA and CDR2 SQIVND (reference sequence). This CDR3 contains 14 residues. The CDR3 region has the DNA TGTGCCAGTATCGACAGTCAAGGAATATGGGGCTACACCTTC. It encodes CASIDSQGIWGYTF. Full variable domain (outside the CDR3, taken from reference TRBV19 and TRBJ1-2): DGGITQSPKYLFRKEGQNVTLSCEQNLNHDAMYWYRQDPGQGLRLIYYSQIVNDFQKGDIAEGYSVSREKKESFPLTVTSAQKNPTAFYLCASIDSQGIWGYTFGSGTRLTVV.

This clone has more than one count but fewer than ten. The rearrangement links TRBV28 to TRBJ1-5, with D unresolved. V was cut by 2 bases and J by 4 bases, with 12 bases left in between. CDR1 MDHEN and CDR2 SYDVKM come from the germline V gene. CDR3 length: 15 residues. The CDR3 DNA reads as TGTGCCAGCAGTTTAACTTCAGGCCGAAATCAGCCCCAGCATTTT. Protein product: CASSLTSGRNQPQHF.

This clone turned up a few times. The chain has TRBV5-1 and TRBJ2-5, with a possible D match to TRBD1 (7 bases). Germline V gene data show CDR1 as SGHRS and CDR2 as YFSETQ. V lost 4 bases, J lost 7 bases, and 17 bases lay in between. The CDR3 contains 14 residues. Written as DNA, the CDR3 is TGCGCCAGCAGCATGCCAGGGGGGATCGGGACCCAGTACTTC. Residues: CASSMPGGIGTQYF.

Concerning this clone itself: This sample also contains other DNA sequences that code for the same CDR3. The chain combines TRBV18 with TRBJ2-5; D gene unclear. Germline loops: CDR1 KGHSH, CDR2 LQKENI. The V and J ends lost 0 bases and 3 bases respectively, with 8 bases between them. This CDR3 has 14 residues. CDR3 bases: TGTGCCAGCTCACCACCGTCCCAGAAAGAGACCCAGTACTTC. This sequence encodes CASSPPSQKETQYF.

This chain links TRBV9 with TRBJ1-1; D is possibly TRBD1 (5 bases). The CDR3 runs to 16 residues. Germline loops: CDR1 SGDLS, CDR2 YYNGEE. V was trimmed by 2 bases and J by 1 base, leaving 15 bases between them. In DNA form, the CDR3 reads TGTGCCAGCAGCGTCGGGACGGATCGTTGGAACACTGAAGCTTTCTTT. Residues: CASSVGTDRWNTEAFF.

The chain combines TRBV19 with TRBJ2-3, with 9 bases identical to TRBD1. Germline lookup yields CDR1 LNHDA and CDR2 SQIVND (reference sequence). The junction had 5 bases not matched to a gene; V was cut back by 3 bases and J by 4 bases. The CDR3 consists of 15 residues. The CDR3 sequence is CASSITGGGADTQYF. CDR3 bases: TGTGCCAGTAGTATTACAGGGGGCGGGGCAGATACGCAGTATTTT.

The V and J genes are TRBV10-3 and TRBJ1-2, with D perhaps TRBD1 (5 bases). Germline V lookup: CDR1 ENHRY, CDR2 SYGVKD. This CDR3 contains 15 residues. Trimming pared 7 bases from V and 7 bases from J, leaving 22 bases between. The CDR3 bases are TGTGCCATCATGGGGCAGTCTCCTATTATGGGTGGCTACACCTTC. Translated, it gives CAIMGQSPIMGGYTF.

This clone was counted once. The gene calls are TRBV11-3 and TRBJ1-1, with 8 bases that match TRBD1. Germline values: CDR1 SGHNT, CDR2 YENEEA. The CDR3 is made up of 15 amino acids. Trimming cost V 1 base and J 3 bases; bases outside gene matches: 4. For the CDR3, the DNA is TGTGCCAGCAGCTTAGGGACAGGGAAAGACACTGAAGCTTTCTTT. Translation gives CASSLGTGKDTEAFF.

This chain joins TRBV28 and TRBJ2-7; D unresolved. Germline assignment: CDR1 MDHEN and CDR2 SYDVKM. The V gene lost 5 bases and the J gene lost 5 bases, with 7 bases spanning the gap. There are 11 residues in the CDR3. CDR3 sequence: CASSGWDEQYF. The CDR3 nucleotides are TGTGCCAGCAGTGGCTGGGACGAGCAGTACTTC.

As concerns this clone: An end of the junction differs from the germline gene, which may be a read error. CDR3 sequence: CASNLSPGEGNTIYF. The CDR3 DNA reads as TGCGCCAGCAACTTGTCTCCGGGTGAAGGAAACACCATATATTTT. The chain has TRBV5-1 and TRBJ1-3; no definite D call. Germline V gene sequence: CDR1 SGHRS, CDR2 YFSETQ. This CDR3 comprises 15 residues.

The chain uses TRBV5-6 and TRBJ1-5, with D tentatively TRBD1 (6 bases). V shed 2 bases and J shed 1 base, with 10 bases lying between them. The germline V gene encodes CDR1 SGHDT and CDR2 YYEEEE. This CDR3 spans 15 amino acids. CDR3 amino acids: CASSFADRSNQPQHF. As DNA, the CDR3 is TGTGCCAGCAGCTTTGCGGACAGAAGCAATCAGCCCCAGCATTTT.

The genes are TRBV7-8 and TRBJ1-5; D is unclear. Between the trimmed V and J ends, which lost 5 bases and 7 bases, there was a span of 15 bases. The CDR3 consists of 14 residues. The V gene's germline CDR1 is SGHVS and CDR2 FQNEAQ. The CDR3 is CASSRRLVGQPQHF. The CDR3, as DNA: TGTGCCAGCAGCCGCCGACTAGTCGGCCAGCCCCAGCATTTT.

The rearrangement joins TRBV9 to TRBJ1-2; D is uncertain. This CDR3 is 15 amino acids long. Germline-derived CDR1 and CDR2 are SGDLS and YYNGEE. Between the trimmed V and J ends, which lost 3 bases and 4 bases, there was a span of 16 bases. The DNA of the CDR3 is TGTGCCAGCAGCGCTGCCTTGGTGGATATCTATGGCTACACCTTC. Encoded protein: CASSAALVDIYGYTF.

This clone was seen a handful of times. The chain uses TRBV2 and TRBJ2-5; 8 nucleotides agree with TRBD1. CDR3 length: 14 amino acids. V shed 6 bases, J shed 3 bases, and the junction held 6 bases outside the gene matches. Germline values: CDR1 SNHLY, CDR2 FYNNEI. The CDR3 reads CASSFLTGEETQYF. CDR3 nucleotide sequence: TGTGCCAGCAGCTTCCTGACAGGGGAAGAGACCCAGTACTTC.